The rows below give T cell receptor beta chains drawn from one sample of a study of blood T cell repertoires in COVID-19. Only in-frame clones appear in the TCRdb table, and some are missing; sequencing was by immunoSEQ multiplex PCR. In the table there are a few hundred thousand clones, approximately 86% of which are singletons. The sequencing sample was made of peripheral blood. The receptor set was obtained from a woman aged 60 to 75 with COVID-19, enrolled during active disease. The CDR3 runs from the conserved cysteine through the conserved F or W. D genes are given only for firm matches. Clone sizes are given selectively: once, few, many, or a class where the clone is expanded.

v_call: TRBV4-3; d_call: NA; j_call: TRBJ1-1; clone_size: NA; cdr3_aa: CASSQERRVGTEAFF; cdr3_nt: TGCGCCAGCAGCCAAGAGAGGAGGGTCGGCACTGAAGCTTTCTTT
v_call: TRBV20-1; d_call: NA; j_call: TRBJ2-3; clone_size: NA; cdr3_aa: CSARDNLAYF; cdr3_nt: TGCAGTGCAAGGGACAACCTGGCGTATTTT
v_call: TRBV5-4; d_call: NA; j_call: TRBJ2-7; clone_size: NA; cdr3_aa: CASSPFGGTAYEQYF; cdr3_nt: TGTGCCAGCAGCCCGTTCGGGGGTACGGCCTACGAGCAGTACTTC
v_call: TRBV14; d_call: TRBD1; j_call: TRBJ1-1; clone_size: NA; cdr3_aa: CASSRTGEGTEAFF; cdr3_nt: TGTGCCAGCAGTCGGACAGGGGAAGGCACTGAAGCTTTCTTT
v_call: TRBV5-1; d_call: NA; j_call: TRBJ1-5; clone_size: many; cdr3_aa: CASRTDSNQPQHF; cdr3_nt: TGCGCCAGCAGGACAGATAGCAATCAGCCCCAGCATTTT
v_call: TRBV11-2; d_call: TRBD2; j_call: TRBJ2-1; clone_size: NA; cdr3_aa: CASSLAPSGGVRDEQFF; cdr3_nt: TGTGCCAGCAGCTTAGCTCCTAGCGGGGGCGTTAGGGATGAGCAGTTCTTC
v_call: TRBV5-6; d_call: NA; j_call: TRBJ2-7; clone_size: NA; cdr3_aa: CASSFGVIYEQYF; cdr3_nt: TGTGCCAGCAGCTTTGGAGTCATCTACGAGCAGTACTTC
v_call: TRBV19; d_call: TRBD2; j_call: TRBJ2-3; clone_size: NA; cdr3_aa: CASSIRPGLAGIRDTQYF; cdr3_nt: TGTGCCAGTAGTATTCGGCCTGGACTAGCGGGGATAAGAGATACGCAGTATTTT
v_call: TRBV5-4; d_call: TRBD1; j_call: TRBJ2-6; clone_size: once; cdr3_aa: CASSAGTGGPGANVLTF; cdr3_nt: TGTGCCAGCAGCGCGGGGACAGGGGGGCCTGGGGCCAACGTCCTGACTTTC
v_call: TRBV24-1; d_call: TRBD1; j_call: TRBJ2-2; clone_size: NA; cdr3_aa: CATSDPTGGNTGELFF; cdr3_nt: TGTGCCACCAGTGACCCCACAGGGGGGAACACCGGGGAGCTGTTTTTT
v_call: TRBV6-2/TRBV6-3; d_call: NA; j_call: TRBJ2-4; clone_size: NA; cdr3_aa: CASSYTRVRAKNIQYF; cdr3_nt: TGTGCCAGCAGTTACACGAGGGTTAGAGCCAAAAACATTCAGTACTTC
v_call: TRBV6-6; d_call: NA; j_call: TRBJ1-1; clone_size: NA; cdr3_aa: CASGQQGRSTEAFF; cdr3_nt: TGTGCCAGCGGACAACAGGGTAGGTCTACTGAAGCTTTCTTT
v_call: TRBV7-2; d_call: TRBD1; j_call: TRBJ1-4; clone_size: NA; cdr3_aa: CASSLGQAGNEKLFF; cdr3_nt: TGTGCCAGCAGCCTGGGACAGGCTGGAAATGAAAAACTGTTTTTT
v_call: TRBV19; d_call: TRBD2; j_call: TRBJ2-3; clone_size: NA; cdr3_aa: CASSIMAGGPRTDTQYF; cdr3_nt: TGTGCCAGTAGTATAATGGCGGGGGGGCCAAGGACAGATACGCAGTATTTT
v_call: TRBV6-1; d_call: NA; j_call: TRBJ2-7; clone_size: NA; cdr3_aa: CASSEYGLSPHKQYF; cdr3_nt: TGTGCCAGCAGTGAATATGGCCTCTCCCCTCATAAGCAGTACTTC
v_call: TRBV11-3; d_call: TRBD1; j_call: TRBJ1-1; clone_size: once; cdr3_aa: CASSQRQGTEAFF; cdr3_nt: TGTGCCAGCAGCCAAAGACAGGGCACTGAAGCTTTCTTT
v_call: TRBV10-1; d_call: NA; j_call: TRBJ2-5; clone_size: NA; cdr3_aa: CASSAGQSIQETQYF; cdr3_nt: TGCGCCAGCAGTGCGGGACAAAGTATACAAGAGACCCAGTACTTC
v_call: TRBV5-1; d_call: NA; j_call: TRBJ1-4; clone_size: NA; cdr3_aa: CASSVDSHSSEKLFF; cdr3_nt: TGCGCCAGCAGTGTTGACAGTCACTCGAGTGAAAAACTGTTTTTT
v_call: TRBV7-8; d_call: NA; j_call: TRBJ2-4; clone_size: once; cdr3_aa: CASSLAAATFLAKNIQYF; cdr3_nt: TGTGCCAGCAGCTTAGCGGCCGCAACATTTCTAGCCAAAAACATTCAGTACTTC
v_call: TRBV5-4; d_call: NA; j_call: TRBJ2-5; clone_size: NA; cdr3_aa: CASSLVTPNQETQYF; cdr3_nt: TGTGCCAGCAGCTTGGTCACACCCAACCAAGAGACCCAGTACTTC
v_call: TRBV5-1; d_call: TRBD1; j_call: TRBJ2-3; clone_size: NA; cdr3_aa: CASSAAGQGFTDTQYF; cdr3_nt: TGCGCCAGCAGCGCAGCGGGACAGGGGTTCACAGATACGCAGTATTTT
v_call: TRBV4-2; d_call: TRBD1; j_call: TRBJ1-2; clone_size: NA; cdr3_aa: CASSHAGTGYGYTF; cdr3_nt: TGTGCCAGCAGCCATGCCGGGACAGGGTATGGCTACACCTTC
v_call: TRBV7-9; d_call: NA; j_call: TRBJ2-5; clone_size: NA; cdr3_aa: CASSYGLTKETQYF; cdr3_nt: TGTGCCAGCAGCTATGGACTGACCAAAGAGACCCAGTACTTC
v_call: TRBV6-6; d_call: TRBD1; j_call: TRBJ2-7; clone_size: NA; cdr3_aa: CATSGQGDFYEQYF; cdr3_nt: TGTGCCACTTCCGGACAGGGCGATTTCTACGAGCAGTACTTC
v_call: TRBV5-1; d_call: TRBD2; j_call: TRBJ2-7; clone_size: NA; cdr3_aa: CASSLATSGGLWLEQYF; cdr3_nt: TGCGCCAGCAGCTTGGCGACTAGCGGGGGGCTGTGGCTAGAGCAGTACTTC
v_call: TRBV21-1; d_call: NA; j_call: TRBJ2-7; clone_size: NA; cdr3_aa: CASSKVYRSYEQYF; cdr3_nt: TGTGCCAGCAGCAAAGTTTACAGGAGCTACGAGCAGTACTTC
v_call: TRBV14; d_call: NA; j_call: TRBJ1-2; clone_size: once; cdr3_aa: CASSDDSYYGYTF; cdr3_nt: TGTGCCAGCAGCGACGACAGCTACTATGGCTACACCTTC
v_call: TRBV7-2; d_call: NA; j_call: TRBJ1-5; clone_size: NA; cdr3_aa: CASSPDGGGSNQPQHF; cdr3_nt: TGTGCCAGCAGCCCGGACGGGGGGGGAAGCAATCAGCCCCAGCATTTT
v_call: TRBV7-8; d_call: TRBD2; j_call: TRBJ2-5; clone_size: NA; cdr3_aa: CASSYWGGETQYF; cdr3_nt: TGTGCCAGCAGCTATTGGGGGGGAGAGACCCAGTACTTC
v_call: TRBV11-3; d_call: TRBD1; j_call: TRBJ2-2; clone_size: NA; cdr3_aa: CASSKDRGQGELFF; cdr3_nt: TGTGCCAGCAGCAAAGACAGGGGGCAGGGGGAGCTGTTTTTT
v_call: TRBV30; d_call: TRBD2; j_call: TRBJ2-7; clone_size: NA; cdr3_aa: CAWSVYGGAYEQYF; cdr3_nt: TGTGCCTGGAGTGTGTACGGGGGGGCCTACGAGCAGTACTTC
v_call: TRBV30; d_call: NA; j_call: TRBJ1-3; clone_size: NA; cdr3_aa: CASQLKSNTIYF; cdr3_nt: TGTGCCTCCCAATTAAAGAGCAACACCATATATTTT
v_call: TRBV30; d_call: NA; j_call: TRBJ1-3; clone_size: NA; cdr3_aa: CAWSSPGEAVRDTIYF; cdr3_nt: TGTGCCTGGAGTTCTCCCGGGGAGGCGGTGAGAGACACCATATATTTT
v_call: TRBV5-8; d_call: NA; j_call: TRBJ1-5; clone_size: NA; cdr3_aa: CASSLVGALHSNQPQHF; cdr3_nt: TGTGCCAGCAGCTTGGTAGGGGCTCTACATAGCAATCAGCCCCAGCATTTT
v_call: TRBV10-3; d_call: TRBD1; j_call: TRBJ1-2; clone_size: once; cdr3_aa: CAISEPGQAGYGYTF; cdr3_nt: TGTGCCATCAGTGAGCCCGGACAGGCGGGCTATGGCTACACCTTC
v_call: TRBV7-9; d_call: NA; j_call: TRBJ1-1; clone_size: NA; cdr3_aa: CLGERNTEAFF; cdr3_nt: TGCCTAGGCGAGAGGAACACTGAAGCTTTCTTT
v_call: TRBV4-1; d_call: NA; j_call: TRBJ2-1; clone_size: few; cdr3_aa: CASSQLDSRNEQFF; cdr3_nt: TGCGCCAGCAGCCAGCTAGACAGCCGCAATGAGCAGTTCTTC
v_call: TRBV7-8; d_call: TRBD2; j_call: TRBJ2-5; clone_size: NA; cdr3_aa: CASSLAASGGRGETQYF; cdr3_nt: TGTGCCAGCAGCTTAGCAGCTAGCGGGGGCCGAGGGGAGACCCAGTACTTC
v_call: TRBV10-3; d_call: NA; j_call: TRBJ1-2; clone_size: NA; cdr3_aa: CAISDTNYGYTF; cdr3_nt: TGTGCCATCAGTGACACTAACTATGGCTACACCTTC
v_call: TRBV5-1; d_call: NA; j_call: TRBJ2-1; clone_size: NA; cdr3_aa: CASSLVHGVDEQFF; cdr3_nt: TGCGCCAGCAGCTTGGTACACGGAGTGGATGAGCAGTTCTTC
v_call: TRBV5-1; d_call: NA; j_call: TRBJ1-2; clone_size: NA; cdr3_aa: CASSSDITNYGYTF; cdr3_nt: TGCGCCAGCAGCTCGGACATAACTAACTATGGCTACACCTTC
v_call: TRBV6-5; d_call: TRBD1; j_call: TRBJ1-2; clone_size: NA; cdr3_aa: CASSSTGGSIYGYTF; cdr3_nt: TGTGCCAGCAGTTCGACAGGGGGTAGTATCTATGGCTACACCTTC
v_call: TRBV21-1; d_call: NA; j_call: TRBJ2-1; clone_size: NA; cdr3_aa: CASSGRSPGQSYNEQFF; cdr3_nt: TGTGCCAGCAGCGGCCGTTCCCCGGGACAGTCCTACAATGAGCAGTTCTTC
v_call: TRBV18; d_call: NA; j_call: TRBJ2-3; clone_size: NA; cdr3_aa: CASSPGGLTDTQYF; cdr3_nt: TGTGCCAGCTCACCAGGGGGCCTAACAGATACGCAGTATTTT
v_call: TRBV28; d_call: TRBD1; j_call: TRBJ1-5; clone_size: NA; cdr3_aa: CASSTSGGRGPQHF; cdr3_nt: TGTGCCAGCAGTACCTCAGGGGGAAGGGGGCCCCAGCATTTT